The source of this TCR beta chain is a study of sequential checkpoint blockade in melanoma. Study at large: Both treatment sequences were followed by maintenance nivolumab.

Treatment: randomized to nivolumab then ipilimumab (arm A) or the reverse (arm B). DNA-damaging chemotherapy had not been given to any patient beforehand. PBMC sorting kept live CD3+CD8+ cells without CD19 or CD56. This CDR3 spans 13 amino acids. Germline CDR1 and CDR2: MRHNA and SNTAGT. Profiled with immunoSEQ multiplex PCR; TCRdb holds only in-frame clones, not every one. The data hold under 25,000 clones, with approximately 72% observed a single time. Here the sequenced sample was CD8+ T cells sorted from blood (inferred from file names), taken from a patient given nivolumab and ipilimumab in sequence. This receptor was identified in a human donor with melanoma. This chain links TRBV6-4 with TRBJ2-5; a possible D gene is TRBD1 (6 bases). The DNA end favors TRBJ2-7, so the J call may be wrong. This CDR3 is CASSDRDTSEQYF. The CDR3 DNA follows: TGTGCCAGCAGTGACCGGGACACTAGCGAGCAGTACTTC.